A selection of T cell receptor beta chains follows, all from one sample in a study of T cell therapy after organ transplantation. Their recognized antigens are unknown. Repertoires were generated with immunoSEQ multiplex PCR, while TCRdb's copy carries only in-frame clones and drops some. This sample has approximately 22,000 clones; roughly 84% occur once, and the top ten carry about a third. This sample comprised CD8+ T cells from blood, obtained after autologous CMV-specific T cell therapy. These receptors all come from a human patient who had received a solid organ transplant and had CMV disease. The T cells may come from the graft donor. Each CDR3 is given with its conserved first and last residue. D genes are given only for firm matches. The size field is filled for only some rows; it gives once, few, many or a size class.

TRBV4-1,TRBJ2-7,-,-,CASSPAPTYEQYF
TRBV5-1,TRBJ2-1,TRBD2,-,CASSLEGGRGDEQFF
TRBV6-1,TRBJ1-1,-,-,CASSVGWRMNTEAFF
TRBV21-1,TRBJ2-7,-,-,CASSEGRDSTYEQYF
TRBV27,TRBJ1-2,-,few,CASSPTGPNYGYTF
TRBV7-8,TRBJ2-7,-,-,CASSSSSALSFEQYF
TRBV9,TRBJ2-7,-,once,CASSVGPPNYEQYF
TRBV27,TRBJ2-5,-,-,CASSLSGVLETQYF
TRBV28,TRBJ2-5,-,-,CASSLSGLQGTQYF
TRBV27,TRBJ2-7,-,-,CASSLGRAYEQYF
TRBV5-6,TRBJ2-7,-,-,CASSLRGFEQYF
TRBV6-4,TRBJ2-3,-,-,CASSEGTFSTDTQYF
TRBV7-9,TRBJ2-2,-,-,CASSSTGWNTGELFF